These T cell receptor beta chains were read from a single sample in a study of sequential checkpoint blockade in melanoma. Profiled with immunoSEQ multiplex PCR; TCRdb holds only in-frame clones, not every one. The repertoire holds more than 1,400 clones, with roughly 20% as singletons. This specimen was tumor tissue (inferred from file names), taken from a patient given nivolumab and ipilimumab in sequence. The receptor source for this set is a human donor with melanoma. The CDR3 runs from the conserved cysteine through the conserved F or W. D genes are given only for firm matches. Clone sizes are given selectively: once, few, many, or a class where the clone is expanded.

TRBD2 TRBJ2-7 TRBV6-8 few TGTGCCAGCAGACTAGCGGGACCCTACGAGCAGTACTTC CASRLAGPYEQYF
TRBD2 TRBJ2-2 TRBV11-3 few TGTGCCAGCAGCCAAGCGGGAGGTTTCACCGGGGAGCTGTTTTTT CASSQAGGFTGELFF
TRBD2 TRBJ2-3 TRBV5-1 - TGCGCCAGCAGCTTGGCTAGCGGGTCTAGCACAGATACGCAGTATTTT CASSLASGSSTDTQYF
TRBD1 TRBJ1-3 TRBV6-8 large TGTGCCAGCGGGGAACAGGGGTCCAACTCTGGAAACACCATATATTTT CASGEQGSNSGNTIYF
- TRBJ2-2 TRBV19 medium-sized TGTGCCAGTACGCGGGGATACACCGGGGAGCTGTTTTTT CASTRGYTGELFF
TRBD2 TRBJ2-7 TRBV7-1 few TGTGCCAGCAGCTTTACTAGCGCCTACGAGCAGTACTTC CASSFTSAYEQYF
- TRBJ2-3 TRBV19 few TGTGCCAGTGGGGGGGGCGTGGATACGCAGTATTTT CASGGGVDTQYF
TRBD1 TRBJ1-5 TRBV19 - TGTGCCAGTAACGGACAGGGTTCCGGCAATCAGCCCCAGCATTTT CASNGQGSGNQPQHF
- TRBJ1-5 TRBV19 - TGTGCCAGTAGCAAAGAAGTAGCGGGGCAGCCCCAGCATTTT CASSKEVAGQPQHF
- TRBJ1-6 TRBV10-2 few TGCGCCAGCGTTGGACAGCCAGCTTCACCCCTCCACTTT CASVGQPASPLHF
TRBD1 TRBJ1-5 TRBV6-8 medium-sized TGTGCCAGCAGTAAGGGACAGGGTTGGCCCCAGCATTTT CASSKGQGWPQHF
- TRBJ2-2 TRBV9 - TGTGCCAGCAGCCCCTCGATCAGGGGAAAGGACACCGGGGAGCTGTTTTTT CASSPSIRGKDTGELFF
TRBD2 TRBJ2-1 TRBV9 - TGTGCCAGCAGCTTAGACCCAGGGACTAAGCGCTCCTACAATGAGCAGTTCTTC CASSLDPGTKRSYNEQFF
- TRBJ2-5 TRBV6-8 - TGTGCCAGCAGTTACTTGGACAGCCAAGAGACCCAGTACTTC CASSYLDSQETQYF
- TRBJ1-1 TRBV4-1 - TGCGCCAGCAGCCAAGATCCTCTCCTGAACACTGAAGCTTTCTTT CASSQDPLLNTEAFF
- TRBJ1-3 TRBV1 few TGCGCCAGCAGCCGACAAGGACTGGTCCTCTCTGGAAACACCATATATTTT CASSRQGLVLSGNTIYF
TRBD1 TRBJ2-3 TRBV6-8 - TGTGCCAGCAGTCGTCAGGGGGCTAGCACAGATACGCAGTATTTT CASSRQGASTDTQYF
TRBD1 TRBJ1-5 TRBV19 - TGTGCCAGTAGTCGGACAGGGCCCTATAGCAATCAGCCCCAGCATTTT CASSRTGPYSNQPQHF